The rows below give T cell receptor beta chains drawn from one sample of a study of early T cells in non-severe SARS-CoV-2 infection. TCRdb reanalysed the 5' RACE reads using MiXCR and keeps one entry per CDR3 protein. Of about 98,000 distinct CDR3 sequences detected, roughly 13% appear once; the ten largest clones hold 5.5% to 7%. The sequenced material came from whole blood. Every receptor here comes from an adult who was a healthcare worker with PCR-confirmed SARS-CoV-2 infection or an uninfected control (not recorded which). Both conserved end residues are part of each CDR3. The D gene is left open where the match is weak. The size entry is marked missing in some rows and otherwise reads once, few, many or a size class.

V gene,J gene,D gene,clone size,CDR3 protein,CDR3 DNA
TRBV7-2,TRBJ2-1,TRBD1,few,CASSSPTRDRVNEQFF,TGTGCCAGCAGCTCCCCAACCCGGGACAGGGTAAATGAGCAGTTCTTC
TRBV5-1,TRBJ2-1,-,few,CASSFGLLSLVAYNEQFF,TGCGCCAGCAGCTTCGGCCTTCTTAGTCTAGTGGCCTACAATGAGCAGTTCTTC
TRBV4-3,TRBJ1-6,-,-,CASSVGEDDSPLHF,TGCGCCAGCAGCGTAGGGGAGGACGATTCACCCCTCCACTTT
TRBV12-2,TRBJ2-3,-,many,CASRPFAGGLSHQTSDTQYF,TGTGCAAGTCGCCCTTTTGCGGGAGGGCTCTCACATCAAACCTCGGATACGCAGTATTTT
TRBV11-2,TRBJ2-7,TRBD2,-,CASSPAAGGPIEQYF,TGTGCCAGCAGCCCCGCAGCGGGAGGGCCGATCGAGCAGTACTTC
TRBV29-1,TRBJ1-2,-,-,CSVAGTPSSYGYTF,TGCAGCGTCGCCGGGACTCCTAGTTCCTATGGCTACACCTTC
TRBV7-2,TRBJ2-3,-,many,CASSFSTDTQYF,TGTGCCAGCAGCTTTTCCACAGATACGCAGTATTTT
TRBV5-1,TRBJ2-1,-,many,CASSSGLGNEQFF,TGCGCCAGCAGCTCGGGACTGGGGAATGAGCAGTTCTTC
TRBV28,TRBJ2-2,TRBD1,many,CASSSAGGSGTGKTGELFF,TGTGCCAGCAGTTCAGCTGGCGGATCGGGGACAGGGAAAACCGGGGAGCTGTTTTTT
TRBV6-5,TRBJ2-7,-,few,CASKMNRESHEQYF,TGTGCCAGCAAAATGAACAGGGAATCCCACGAGCAGTACTTC
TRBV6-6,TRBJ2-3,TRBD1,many,CASSSNRAGTGDTDTQYF,TGTGCCAGCAGTTCCAACCGAGCCGGGACAGGGGATACAGATACGCAGTATTTT
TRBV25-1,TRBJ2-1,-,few,CASSGVVFNEQFF,TGTGCCAGCAGTGGGGTGGTTTTCAATGAGCAGTTCTTC
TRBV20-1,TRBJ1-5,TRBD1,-,CSARLRDSSNQPQHF,TGCAGTGCTAGACTTCGGGACAGCAGCAATCAGCCCCAGCATTTT
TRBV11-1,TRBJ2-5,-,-,CASSLAQAETQYF,TGTGCCAGCAGCTTAGCGCAAGCGGAGACCCAGTACTTC
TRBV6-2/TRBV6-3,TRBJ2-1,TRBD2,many,CASSYRAAGGNEQFF,TGTGCCAGCAGTTATAGGGCGGCGGGGGGCAATGAGCAGTTCTTC
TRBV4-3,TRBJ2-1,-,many,CASSQETPQSSYNEQFF,TGCGCCAGCAGCCAAGAGACCCCCCAAAGCTCCTACAATGAGCAGTTCTTC
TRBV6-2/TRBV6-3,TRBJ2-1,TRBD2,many,CASGRPGLAGDSEQFF,TGTGCCAGCGGTCGTCCGGGACTAGCGGGAGACAGTGAGCAGTTCTTC
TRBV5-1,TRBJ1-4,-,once,CASSFGETYNEKLFF,TGCGCCAGCAGCTTCGGAGAGACTTATAATGAAAAACTGTTTTTT
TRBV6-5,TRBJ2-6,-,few,CATGAGANVLTF,TGTGCCACCGGGGCTGGGGCCAACGTCCTGACTTTC
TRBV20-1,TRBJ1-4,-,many,CSASPAATNEKLFF,TGCAGTGCTAGTCCGGCAGCAACTAATGAAAAACTGTTTTTT
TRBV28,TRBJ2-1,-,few,CASTGGYGEQFF,TGTGCCAGCACTGGGGGTTACGGTGAGCAGTTCTTC
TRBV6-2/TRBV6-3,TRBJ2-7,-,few,CASRVSVEGGEQYF,TGTGCCAGCAGGGTTAGCGTGGAAGGAGGCGAGCAGTACTTC
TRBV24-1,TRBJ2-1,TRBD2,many,CATSDPSSGRTDEQFF,TGTGCCACCAGTGATCCCTCGAGCGGGAGGACGGATGAGCAGTTCTTC
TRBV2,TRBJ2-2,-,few,CASSASSGSTGELFF,TGTGCCAGCAGTGCAAGTAGCGGATCGACCGGGGAGCTGTTTTTT
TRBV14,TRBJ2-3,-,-,CASSRGLPDTQYF,TGTGCCAGCAGTCGGGGGTTACCAGATACGCAGTATTTT
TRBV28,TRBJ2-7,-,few,CASSSPGSISYEQYF,TGTGCCAGCAGTTCCCCAGGTTCAATCTCCTACGAGCAGTACTTC
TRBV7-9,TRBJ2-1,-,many,CASSLGPRDKVNEQFF,TGTGCCAGCAGCTTAGGTCCCAGGGACAAGGTCAATGAGCAGTTCTTC
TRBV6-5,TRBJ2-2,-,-,CASSYSRGFTGELFF,TGTGCCAGCAGTTACTCGAGAGGATTCACCGGGGAGCTGTTTTTT
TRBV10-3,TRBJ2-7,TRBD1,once,CAMSAPGQAHEQYF,TGTGCCATGAGTGCCCCGGGACAGGCCCACGAGCAGTACTTC
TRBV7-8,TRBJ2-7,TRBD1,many,CASSLNPTDRDEQYF,TGTGCCAGCAGCTTAAACCCGACTGACAGGGACGAGCAGTACTTC
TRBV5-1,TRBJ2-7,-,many,CASAGDNAYEQYF,TGCGCCAGCGCGGGGGACAACGCCTACGAGCAGTACTTC